A single sample gave rise to the 10 T cell receptor beta chains below, sequenced in a study of blood T cell repertoires in COVID-19. TCRdb keeps only in-frame clones here, not all; method: immunoSEQ multiplex PCR. In the table there are about 270,000 clones, more than 70% of which are singletons. The specimen sequenced was peripheral blood. The receptors were gathered from a woman between 18 and 30 years old with acute or convalescent COVID-19.

V is TRBV6-5 and J is TRBJ2-2; possibly TRBD2 for D (5 bases). CDR3 length: 13 amino acids. The ends were cut back, 6 bases at V and 6 bases at J, with 11 bases in the middle. Germline V gene lookup returns CDR1 MNHEY and CDR2 SVGAGI. DNA of the CDR3: TGTGCCAGCAGGATAGGAGGCCCCGGGGAGCTGTTTTTT. Its protein product is CASRIGGPGELFF.

The chain links TRBV6-4 to TRBJ2-1, with 7 bases fitting TRBD1. Looked up from germline, CDR1 is MRHNA and CDR2 is SNTAGT. CDR3 length equals 14 residues. The junction had 6 bases not matched to a gene; V was cut back by 4 bases and J by 6 bases. In DNA form, the CDR3 reads TGTGCCAGCAGTGCAGAGACAGGGCCCAATGAGCAGTTCTTC. The encoded protein is CASSAETGPNEQFF.

This chain connects TRBV3-1 (or the pseudogene TRBV3-2) to TRBJ2-7; maybe TRBD1 (5 bases). V lost 4 bases, J lost 3 bases, and 16 bases lay in between. The CDR3 extends over 15 amino acids. The germline CDR1 and CDR2 sequences are LGHDT and YNNKEL (reference sequence). CDR3 protein: CASSPLQGKSYEQYF. CDR3 coding DNA: TGTGCCAGCAGCCCCCTGCAGGGTAAAAGCTACGAGCAGTACTTC.

Only one count was recorded for this clone. The chain links TRBV29-1 to TRBJ1-1; D gene unclear. V lost 0 bases to trimming and J lost 7 bases, with 9 bases between them. CDR3 size: 12 residues. The germline gives CDR1 SQVTM, CDR2 ANQGSEA. CDR3 amino acids: CSVEDFIDEAFF. As DNA, the CDR3 is TGCAGCGTTGAAGATTTCATAGATGAAGCTTTCTTT.

The V and J genes are TRBV16 and TRBJ1-5; a possible D gene is TRBD1 (5 bases). With 7 bases removed from V and 9 bases from J, the gap between germline ends came to 28 bases. This CDR3 has 17 amino acids. CDR1 is KGHSY and CDR2 is FQNENV in the germline V gene. This CDR3 is CASTNHRWGRVKRPQHF. The CDR3, as DNA: TGTGCCAGCACCAACCACAGGTGGGGCAGGGTTAAGAGGCCCCAGCATTTT.

This clone was detected a few times. J is TRBJ1-1 and V is TRBV28; D may be TRBD1 (6 bases). Per germline, CDR1 MDHEN and CDR2 SYDVKM. CDR3 length equals 15 residues. V shed 1 base and J shed 0 bases, with 9 bases lying between them. For the CDR3, the DNA is TGTGCCAGCAGTTTATCCCAGGGGTTGAACACTGAAGCTTTCTTT. It encodes CASSLSQGLNTEAFF.

V gene TRBV4-3 combines with J gene TRBJ1-1, with 8 bases identical to TRBD1. With 1 base clipped from V and 5 bases from J, the junction kept 6 bases outside the gene matches. The length of the CDR3 is 15 residues. The germline CDR1 and CDR2 sequences are LGHNA and YSLEER. The CDR3 spells CASSQGTGLGTEAFF. DNA of the CDR3: TGCGCCAGCAGCCAAGGGACAGGGCTCGGGACTGAAGCTTTCTTT.

Regarding this clone: Other DNA sequences in this sample translate to the same CDR3. The chain joins TRBV18 to TRBJ1-5; TRBD1 might be the D (5 bases). The CDR3 runs to 14 residues. Germline CDR1 and CDR2: KGHSH and LQKENI. Trimming took off 1 base at V and 4 bases at J, with 8 bases between the two ends. The CDR3 spells CASSPQKGNQPQHF. DNA of the CDR3: TGTGCCAGCTCACCACAGAAGGGGAATCAGCCCCAGCATTTT.

CDR3 in amino acids: CASSLAGRETQYF. CDR3 sequence (DNA): TGTGCCAGCAGCTTAGCGGGGCGGGAGACCCAGTACTTC. This chain links TRBV7-6 with TRBJ2-5, with TRBD1 as a possible D gene (5 bases). V was cut by 0 bases and J by 5 bases, with 7 bases left in between. Germline V gene sequence: CDR1 SGHVS, CDR2 FNYEAQ. This CDR3 is 13 amino acids long. The full variable domain, with the rest looked up from reference TRBV7-6 and TRBJ2-5, is GAGVSQSPRYKVTKRGQDVALRCDPISGHVSLYWYRQALGQGPEFLTYFNYEAQQDKSGLPNDRFSAERPEGSISTLTIQRTEQRDSAMYRCASSLAGRETQYFGPGTRLLVL.

CDR3 residues: CASSHSNGYEQYF. The CDR3 coding sequence is TGTGCCAGCAGCCATTCCAACGGCTACGAGCAGTACTTC. The V gene is TRBV3-1 (or the pseudogene TRBV3-2), the J gene TRBJ2-7, with unresolved D. From germline, CDR1 is LGHDT and CDR2 YNNKEL (reference sequence). This CDR3 has 13 residues. V was pared by 3 bases and J by 3 bases, with 9 bases between.